Listed below are T cell receptor beta chains from one sample, sequenced in a study of T cells in Graves' hyperthyroidism and ophthalmopathy. One entry per CDR3 protein results from TCRdb running MiXCR on the multiplex PCR reads. The sample consists of 50,000 to 60,000 distinct CDR3 sequences, just under 50% of them appearing once. Material: blood. Every receptor here comes from a woman aged 30 to 39 with Graves' ophthalmopathy. Both conserved end residues are part of each CDR3. A D gene is named only where the DNA matches it firmly. Some rows mark clone size as missing; the rest say once, few, many or name a class of expanded clone.

abundance,j_gene,v_gene,d_gene,CDR3aa,CDR3nt
medium-sized,TRBJ2-5,TRBV10-2,.,CASSNVETQYF,TGCGCCAGCAGTAACGTCGAGACCCAGTACTTC
.,TRBJ1-4,TRBV7-2,.,CASSLGSAEKLLF,TGTGCCAGCAGCCTAGGATCTGCTGAAAAACTGCTTTTT
.,TRBJ2-1,TRBV12-3/TRBV12-4,.,CASSLVGARDQQFF,TGTGCCAGCAGTTTAGTGGGAGCACGAGATCAGCAGTTCTTC
many,TRBJ2-6,TRBV6-4,TRBD1,CASSVTGGAPGANVLTF,TGTGCCAGCAGTGTGACAGGGGGCGCCCCTGGGGCCAACGTCCTGACTTTC
.,TRBJ1-2,TRBV7-6,.,CASSLESVTAF,TGTGCCAGCAGCTTAGAAAGCGTGACGGCCTTC
.,TRBJ2-5,TRBV7-3,TRBD2,CASSLKLAGSDEQETQYF,TGTGCCAGCAGCTTAAAACTAGCGGGATCCGATGAGCAAGAGACCCAGTACTTC
many,TRBJ1-2,TRBV3-1,.,CASSQGYGYTF,TGTGCCAGCAGCCAGGGATATGGCTACACCTTC
.,TRBJ1-1,TRBV9,.,CASSVPGRASEAFF,TGTGCCAGCAGCGTACCGGGGAGGGCTTCGGAAGCTTTCTTT
.,TRBJ2-3,TRBV29-1,TRBD2,CSSEVPSGRAYTSTDTQYF,TGCAGCAGTGAAGTGCCTAGCGGGAGGGCGTATACTAGCACAGATACGCAGTATTTT
.,TRBJ1-3,TRBV7-2,.,CASSLVHSSGNTIYF,TGTGCCAGCAGCTTAGTCCATAGCTCTGGAAACACCATATATTTT
medium-sized,TRBJ2-2,TRBV7-9,TRBD1,CASTRQGGNTGELFF,TGTGCCAGCACGCGACAGGGTGGTAACACCGGGGAGCTGTTTTTT
.,TRBJ1-1,TRBV6-1,.,CASNEGWGWTEAFF,TGTGCCAGCAATGAAGGCTGGGGATGGACTGAAGCTTTCTTT
.,TRBJ1-4,TRBV15,.,CATSSGVRNEKLFF,TGTGCCACCAGCAGTGGGGTTCGTAATGAAAAACTGTTTTTT
.,TRBJ2-3,TRBV20-1,.,CSARGWEDMQYF,TGCAGTGCTAGAGGTTGGGAGGATATGCAGTATTTT
many,TRBJ2-5,TRBV5-8,TRBD2,CASILYTALAETQYF,TGTGCCAGCATCCTTTACACCGCACTAGCGGAGACCCAGTACTTC
.,TRBJ1-4,TRBV24-1,.,CATSSPSLGVNEKLFF,TGTGCCACCAGCTCACCAAGCCTTGGAGTTAATGAAAAACTGTTTTTT
many,TRBJ1-2,TRBV20-1,.,CSARFLHGGPYGYTF,TGCAGTGCTAGATTTCTTCACGGCGGCCCTTATGGCTACACCTTC
.,TRBJ1-2,TRBV29-1,.,CSVSGTINGYTF,TGCAGCGTTTCCGGGACAATTAATGGCTACACCTTC
once,TRBJ1-2,TRBV7-3,TRBD1,CASSSIRTGGPDYGYTF,TGTGCCAGCAGCTCCATCCGGACAGGGGGCCCAGACTATGGCTACACCTTC
medium-sized,TRBJ2-7,TRBV25-1,TRBD1,CASSASFGQGPSYEQYF,TGTGCCAGCAGTGCCTCCTTTGGACAGGGTCCCTCCTACGAGCAGTACTTC
.,TRBJ1-1,TRBV7-9,.,CAGSSAGKINTEALF,TGTGCCGGCAGCTCGGCAGGGAAGATCAACACTGAAGCTCTCTTT
.,TRBJ2-3,TRBV5-1,TRBD1,CASSLDRGADTQYF,TGCGCCAGCAGCTTGGACAGGGGAGCAGATACGCAGTATTTT